This TCR beta chain was obtained from a study of blood T cell repertoires in COVID-19. Across the whole study: T cells, B-cell-depleted T cells, or PBMCs provided the cDNA or gDNA that served as material.

Participants came from some 26 US areas, aged about 18 to 100 years. Assay: immunoSEQ multiplex PCR; the TCRdb copy retains only in-frame clones and omits some. The repertoire includes 200,000 or so clones, roughly 87% of them detected once, and roughly 7.2% sits in the top ten. V dropped 2 bases and J dropped 7 bases, with 15 bases sitting between them. Germline V gives CDR1 SGHNT, CDR2 YYREEE (reference sequence). This CDR3 contains 14 residues. This clonotype originated in a young man in a cohort exposed to, infected with or recovered from COVID-19 (not recorded which). V and J are TRBV5-4 and TRBJ1-2; D is unclear. The source material was PBMCs or T cells enriched from blood (not recorded which). This CDR3 reads CASSFLTDSSGYTF. The CDR3 DNA reads TGTGCCAGCAGCTTTCTGACCGACTCCAGTGGCTACACCTTC.